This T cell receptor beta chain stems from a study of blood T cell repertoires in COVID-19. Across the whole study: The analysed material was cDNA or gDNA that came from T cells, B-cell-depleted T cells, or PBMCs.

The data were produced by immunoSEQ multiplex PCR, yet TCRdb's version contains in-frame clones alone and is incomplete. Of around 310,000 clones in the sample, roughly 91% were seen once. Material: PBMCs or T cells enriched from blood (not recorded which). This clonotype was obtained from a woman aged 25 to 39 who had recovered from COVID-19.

The CDR3 loop is CASSSGIKTGEQYF. The CDR3 DNA reads TGTGCCAGCAGTTCGGGGATAAAAACGGGAGAGCAGTACTTC. V gene TRBV27 combines with J gene TRBJ2-7; D is possibly TRBD2 (5 bases). This CDR3 is built from 14 residues. In germline, CDR1 is MNHEY, CDR2 SMNVEV (reference sequence). With 4 bases removed from V and 7 bases from J, the gap between germline ends came to 17 bases.